This T cell receptor beta chain originates from a study of STAT3 mutations in large granular lymphocyte leukemia. TCRdb's copy holds only in-frame clones and misses some; the assay was immunoSEQ multiplex PCR. The table lists around 9,000 clones, 70% to 90% of them singletons. Concerning this clone: The target antigen is unknown.

The study, taken as a whole, reports: Every T-cell large granular lymphocyte leukemia patient had at least one immunodominant TCR beta clonotype. Sampling intervals varied between patients and samples.

Germline values: CDR1 SGDLS, CDR2 YYNGEE. Trimming took off 5 bases at V and 0 bases at J, with 15 bases between the two ends. This CDR3 spans 15 amino acids. The V call is TRBV9, the J call TRBJ2-7; possible D gene TRBD2, 7 bases. The source is an elderly man with T-cell large granular lymphocyte leukemia. Some clones in this sample may be carry-over from other donors' samples. Sequenced: peripheral blood mononuclear cells. The CDR3 DNA is TGTGCCAGCAGGTCGAGGGGGGGCAACTCCTACGAGCAGTACTTC. Protein: CASRSRGGNSYEQYF.